Presented here are 32 T cell receptor beta chains from one specimen sequenced in a study of blood T cell repertoires in COVID-19. The method was immunoSEQ multiplex PCR; TCRdb's version includes in-frame clones alone and lacks a portion of them. Of approximately 120,000 clones in the sample, roughly 69% were seen once. Material for sequencing was peripheral blood. These receptors originate from a woman in her 70s with acute or convalescent COVID-19.

V usage is TRBV5-4 and J usage is TRBJ2-7, with 8 bases identical to TRBD1. J was trimmed by 4 bases and V by 4 bases; bases with no gene match: 7. CDR3 length equals 14 residues. CDR1 and CDR2 from the germline V gene are SGHNT and YYREEE (reference sequence). CDR3 protein: CASSGGTGNYEQYF. The CDR3 DNA reads TGTGCCAGCAGCGGCGGGACAGGTAATTACGAGCAGTACTTC.

The chain couples TRBV2 to TRBJ1-6; D gene unclear. The CDR3 length is 12 residues. Germline V gives CDR1 SNHLY, CDR2 FYNNEI. V lost 2 bases and J 15 bases, leaving 11 bases between the germline ends. Written as DNA, the CDR3 is TGTGCCAGCAGTGAAAGTCGGCGGCTCCTCCACTTT. Its protein product is CASSESRRLLHF.

The chain recombines TRBV5-6 with TRBJ2-1; TRBD2 agrees at 12 bases. Germline CDR1 and CDR2: SGHDT and YYEEEE. The CDR3 sequence is 15 residues long. Losses at the gene ends were 2 bases for V and 9 bases for J; bases not matched to a gene: 6. The CDR3 DNA reads as TGTGCCAGCAGCTTCCGACTAGCGGGAGCCCGTGAGCAGTTCTTC. This gives the protein CASSFRLAGAREQFF. The full variable domain, in which reference TRBV5-6 and TRBJ2-1 provide the parts outside the CDR3, is DAGVTQSPTHLIKTRGQQVTLRCSPKSGHDTVSWYQQALGQGPQFIFQYYEEEERQRGNFPDRFSGHQFPNYSSELNVNALLLGDSALYLCASSFRLAGAREQFFGPGTRLTVL.

Only a few counts were recorded for this clone. The chain has TRBV27 and TRBJ1-1; the D gene is possibly TRBD1 (5 bases). From germline, CDR1 is MNHEY and CDR2 SMNVEV (reference sequence). Trimming took 4 bases from V and 4 from J, leaving 16 bases between them. The CDR3 consists of 15 residues. CDR3 DNA sequence: TGTGCCAGCAGTTCTCCGACAGCGGGTGGCACTGAAGCTTTCTTT. This gives the protein CASSSPTAGGTEAFF.

The chain employs TRBV6-5 and TRBJ1-1, with TRBD1 matching over 9 bases. Germline V gives CDR1 MNHEY, CDR2 SVGAGI. V shed 10 bases and J 5 bases; nucleotides not matched to a gene: 14. CDR3 length: 15 residues. The CDR3 protein is CAILGDRVGRTEAFF. The CDR3 bases are TGTGCCATCCTTGGGGACAGGGTAGGGAGGACTGAAGCTTTCTTT.

V gene TRBV6-2 or TRBV6-3 combines with J gene TRBJ2-4; the D gene is possibly TRBD1 (6 bases). Per germline, CDR1 MNHEY and CDR2 SVGEGT. Trimming shortened V by 2 bases and J by 3 bases, and 8 bases separated the two germline ends. This CDR3 has 14 residues. DNA of the CDR3: TGTGCCAGCAGTTACGGGGGCAGCAAAAACATTCAGTACTTC. Translating gives CASSYGGSKNIQYF.

A remark on this clone: Different DNA sequences within this sample yield the same CDR3. This sequence joins TRBV6-6 and TRBJ1-2; 8 positions match TRBD1. The V gene end was trimmed by 7 bases and the J gene end by 4 bases; junction bases not matched to a gene: 2. The CDR3 sequence is 12 residues long. Germline V gene lookup returns CDR1 MNHNY and CDR2 SVGAGI (reference sequence). The CDR3 DNA sequence: TGTGCCAGCATCGGACAGGGCTATGGCTACACCTTC. This codes for CASIGQGYGYTF.

The chain employs TRBV5-1 and TRBJ1-2, with 7 bases matching TRBD1. Germline trimming cut 3 bases from V and 6 bases from J; bases unmatched to any gene: 5. CDR1 is SGHRS and CDR2 is YFSETQ in the germline V gene. The CDR3 totals 13 residues. CDR3 residues: CASSSQGDDGYTF. DNA of the CDR3: TGCGCCAGCAGCTCGCAGGGGGATGATGGCTACACCTTC.

With regard to this clone: One end of the junction is discordant with germline, which a read error may explain. The chain uses TRBV7-8 and TRBJ2-5, with a possible D match to TRBD1 (5 bases). Germline assignment: CDR1 SGHVS and CDR2 FQNEAQ. The CDR3 length is 15 residues. The CDR3 DNA follows: TGTGCCAGCACCTTAGGGTGGCAGGGATCGGAGACCCAGTACTTC. Translated, it gives CASTLGWQGSETQYF.

V is TRBV6-5 and J is TRBJ2-7, with TRBD1 matching over 8 bases. Germline-derived CDR1 and CDR2 are MNHEY and SVGAGI. The CDR3 is 16 amino acids. Trimming at V came to 4 bases and at J to 6 bases, leaving 14 bases not matched to a gene. CDR3: CASSSFRTGKKLEQYF. Here the CDR3 DNA reads TGTGCCAGCAGTTCATTTCGGACAGGGAAGAAGCTCGAGCAGTACTTC.

The chain is built from TRBV19 and TRBJ2-1, with TRBD2 matching over 8 bases. Germline V CDR1 and CDR2: LNHDA, SQIVND (reference sequence). V trimming: 0 bases; J trimming: 3 bases; junction bases outside the gene matches: 7. The CDR3 consists of 17 residues. CDR3 bases: TGTGCCAGTAGTATAGAACCTAGCGGGCACTTCTACAATGAGCAGTTCTTC. Protein product: CASSIEPSGHFYNEQFF.

The rearrangement uses TRBV3-1 (or the pseudogene TRBV3-2) and TRBJ2-3; D may be TRBD2 (6 bases). The CDR3 sequence is 14 residues long. Germline V gives CDR1 LGHDT, CDR2 YNNKEL (reference sequence). V dropped 4 bases and J dropped 7 bases, with 15 bases sitting between them. The CDR3 coding sequence is TGTGCCAGCAGCCCGACTAGATTGTTTAATACGCAGTATTTT. Protein sequence: CASSPTRLFNTQYF.

This sequence joins TRBV7-2 and TRBJ1-1; 9 positions agree with TRBD1. The V gene end was trimmed by 7 bases and the J gene end by 4 bases; junction bases not matched to a gene: 10. The germline gives CDR1 SGHTA, CDR2 FQGNSA. CDR3 length: 15 amino acids. In DNA form, the CDR3 reads TGTGCCAGCACCTCACCCGTGACAGGGGGCACTGAAGCTTTCTTT. It yields the protein CASTSPVTGGTEAFF.

CDR3 sequence (DNA): TGCGCCAGCAGCCTCGGATTCGGTCAGGGTAGCACAGATACGCAGTATTTT. Its protein is CASSLGFGQGSTDTQYF. The genes are TRBV23-1 and TRBJ2-3, with a weak D call TRBD1 (5 bases). TRBV23-1 is treated as an ORF (open reading frame) with a function not yet certain. V lost 6 bases to trimming and J lost 0 bases, with 19 bases between them. The length of the CDR3 is 17 residues.

The chain is built from TRBV27 and TRBJ2-7; 8 bases align to TRBD1. Germline V CDR1 and CDR2: MNHEY, SMNVEV (reference sequence). CDR3 length: 14 amino acids. J gave up 0 bases and V 6 bases, and 4 bases lay outside the gene matches. The CDR3 DNA reads as TGTGCCAGCAGCTCGACAGGGGACTCCTACGAGCAGTACTTC. Protein sequence: CASSSTGDSYEQYF.

The J gene is TRBJ2-1, the V gene TRBV11-1; tentative D call: TRBD1 (6 bases). V was pared by 5 bases and J by 0 bases, with 14 bases between. Per germline, CDR1 SGHAT and CDR2 FQDESV (reference sequence). The CDR3 sequence is 16 residues long. This CDR3 reads CASSLDRPSSYNEQFF. The CDR3, as DNA: TGTGCCAGCAGCCTAGACAGGCCCAGCTCCTACAATGAGCAGTTCTTC.

The chain carries TRBV5-1 and TRBJ2-3; TRBD1 matches at 7 bases. The CDR3 runs 15 residues. J gave up 0 bases and V 4 bases, and 5 bases lay outside the gene matches. CDR1 is SGHRS, CDR2 YFSETQ, per germline. As DNA, the CDR3 is TGCGCCAGCAGCACGGGACAGACAAGCACAGATACGCAGTATTTT. This codes for CASSTGQTSTDTQYF.

The genes are TRBV7-6 and TRBJ2-3; 7 nucleotides match TRBD1. Germline assignment: CDR1 SGHVS and CDR2 FNYEAQ. J was trimmed by 1 base and V by 5 bases; bases with no gene match: 6. CDR3 length: 15 amino acids. CDR3 loop: CASSQRGQGTDTQYF. As DNA, the CDR3 is TGTGCCAGCAGCCAACGCGGACAGGGCACAGATACGCAGTATTTT. Using reference TRBV7-6 and TRBJ2-3 for the parts outside the CDR3, the full variable domain is GAGVSQSPRYKVTKRGQDVALRCDPISGHVSLYWYRQALGQGPEFLTYFNYEAQQDKSGLPNDRFSAERPEGSISTLTIQRTEQRDSAMYRCASSQRGQGTDTQYFGPGTRLTVL.

This chain uses TRBV14 with TRBJ1-2; no definite D call. The germline CDR1 and CDR2 sequences are SGHDN and FVKESK. V was pared by 1 base and J by 8 bases, with 11 bases between. The CDR3 spans 13 residues. The CDR3 region is CASSQVTGRGYTF. CDR3 sequence (DNA): TGTGCCAGCAGCCAAGTCACGGGGAGGGGCTACACCTTC.

J is TRBJ1-2 and V is TRBV9, with D possibly matching TRBD1 (6 bases). Germline values: CDR1 SGDLS, CDR2 YYNGEE. The CDR3 length is 13 residues. The V and J ends lost 0 bases and 3 bases respectively, with 6 bases between them. The CDR3 nucleotides read TGTGCCAGCAGCGTAGACAGGGACTATGGCTACACCTTC. Its protein product is CASSVDRDYGYTF.

J is TRBJ2-1 and V is TRBV5-1; 11 bases are a match to TRBD2. With 3 bases clipped from V and 5 bases from J, the junction kept 10 bases outside the gene matches. This CDR3 is built from 17 residues. Looked up from germline, CDR1 is SGHRS and CDR2 is YFSETQ. CDR3: CASSSSTLAGGHNEQFF. Here the CDR3 DNA reads TGCGCCAGCAGCTCGTCGACTCTAGCGGGGGGTCACAATGAGCAGTTCTTC.

This rearrangement joins TRBV19 to TRBJ2-1, with 9 bases identical to TRBD2. Germline-derived CDR1 and CDR2 are LNHDA and SQIVND (reference sequence). Trimming took 6 bases from V and 0 from J; bases not matched to a gene: 9. CDR3 length: 17 residues. CDR3 bases: TGTGCCAGTAGCCGCGCTGAGCGGGGGGCCTCCTACAATGAGCAGTTCTTC. This sequence encodes CASSRAERGASYNEQFF.

The chain joins TRBV18 to TRBJ1-5; TRBD1 matches at 8 bases. The germline gives CDR1 KGHSH, CDR2 LQKENI. CDR3 length: 16 amino acids. The V and J ends lost 4 bases and 0 bases, in that order; junction bases with no gene match: 5. The CDR3 nucleotides read TGTGCCAGCTCACTGCAGGGGGCGAATAGCAATCAGCCCCAGCATTTT. Amino acid sequence: CASSLQGANSNQPQHF.

V is TRBV5-8 and J is TRBJ1-1, with D maybe TRBD1 (6 bases). V was clipped by 5 bases and J by 7 bases, with 15 bases between them. Germline V CDR1 and CDR2: SGHTS, YDEGEE. The CDR3 spans 13 residues. The CDR3, as DNA: TGTGCCAGCAGGTGGGGTACGACAGGTGAAGCTTTCTTT. Translated, it gives CASRWGTTGEAFF. The full variable domain, its missing parts supplied by reference TRBV5-8 and TRBJ1-1, is EAGVTQSPTHLIKTRGQQATLRCSPISGHTSVYWYQQALGLGLQFLLWYDEGEERNRGNFPPRFSGRQFPNYSSELNVNALELEDSALYLCASRWGTTGEAFFGQGTRLTVV.

This clone was detected many times. The rearrangement joins TRBV6-5 to TRBJ1-5; perhaps TRBD1 as D (5 bases). Between the trimmed V and J ends, which lost 2 bases and 4 bases, there was a span of 9 bases. The germline gives CDR1 MNHEY, CDR2 SVGAGI. The CDR3 extends over 14 amino acids. The CDR3: CASSYGGANQPQHF. The CDR3 coding sequence is TGTGCCAGCAGTTACGGCGGGGCGAATCAGCCCCAGCATTTT.

This rearrangement joins TRBV9 to TRBJ1-3; no definite D call. The ends were cut back, 3 bases at V and 0 bases at J, with 10 bases in the middle. CDR1 and CDR2 from the germline V gene are SGDLS and YYNGEE. The CDR3 sequence is 15 residues long. The DNA of the CDR3 is TGTGCCAGCAGCGAACAACCCCTCTCTGGAAACACCATATATTTT. Amino acids: CASSEQPLSGNTIYF. The entire variable domain, with the rest obtained from reference TRBV9 and TRBJ1-3, is as follows: DSGVTQTPKHLITATGQRVTLRCSPRSGDLSVYWYQQSLDQGLQFLIQYYNGEERAKGNILERFSAQQFPDLHSELNLSSLELGDSALYFCASSEQPLSGNTIYFGEGSWLTVV.

The chain recombines TRBV7-6 with TRBJ1-5; possibly TRBD1 for D (5 bases). V shed 5 bases and J shed 3 bases, with 14 bases lying between them. The CDR3 loop spans 15 amino acids. Germline assignment: CDR1 SGHVS and CDR2 FNYEAQ. DNA of the CDR3: TGTGCCAGCAGCGTACAGGAGGGACCCAATCAGCCCCAGCATTTT. Translation gives CASSVQEGPNQPQHF.

This clone came up once. CDR3 nucleotides: TGCAGCGGCTGGAAGGGAGGAGAGACCCAGTACTTC. Amino acids: CSGWKGGETQYF. V and J are TRBV29-1 and TRBJ2-5; weak D call: TRBD2 (6 bases). The CDR3 has 12 residues. In germline, CDR1 is SQVTM, CDR2 ANQGSEA. V lost 7 bases and J lost 4, with 13 bases in between.

V usage is TRBV1 and J usage is TRBJ2-1; the table's TRBD2 call for D was not verified on the DNA. TRBV1 is termed a pseudogene. The CDR3 has 12 amino acids. In nucleotides, the CDR3 is TGCACCAGCAGAAGACTAGTAAATGAGCAGTTCTTC. It specifies CTSRRLVNEQFF.

This sequence joins TRBV29-1 and TRBJ2-5; 8 positions agree with TRBD1. Germline V gene lookup returns CDR1 SQVTM and CDR2 ANQGSEA. The CDR3 contains 12 residues. V shed 6 bases and J 3 bases; nucleotides not matched to a gene: 3. The CDR3 region has the DNA TGCAGCGTCGCGACAGGGGAAGAGACCCAGTACTTC. Translating it yields CSVATGEETQYF.

This clone was seen a single time. The CDR3 nucleotides read TGTGCCAGTAGTGTACAGGGCTCCGATACGCAGTATTTT. Translation gives CASSVQGSDTQYF. The rearrangement joins TRBV19 to TRBJ2-3; the D gene is possibly TRBD1 (6 bases). Germline V gene lookup returns CDR1 LNHDA and CDR2 SQIVND (reference sequence). V gave up 5 bases and J gave up 6 bases, with 12 bases separating them. The CDR3 length is 13 residues.

The CDR3 spells CASSQEGGPGYEQYF. The CDR3 DNA is TGCGCCAGCAGCCAAGAAGGAGGCCCGGGGTACGAGCAGTACTTC. The chain carries TRBV4-1 and TRBJ2-7; D perhaps matches TRBD2 (5 bases). The germline gives CDR1 MGHRA, CDR2 YSYEKL. Trimming took off 0 bases at V and 4 bases at J, with 13 bases between the two ends. The CDR3 sequence is 15 residues long.